The entry below gives a single TCR beta chain sequence along with its context. The data stem from a study of CD8 T cells in Susac syndrome. Reverse transcription used about 0.45 to 1 ug RNA and random hexamers. Using its own MiXCR run on the immunoSEQ multiplex PCR reads, TCRdb lists one record per CDR3 protein. The table lists under 200,000 distinct CDR3 sequences, about 96% of them singletons. Sequencing input: CD4+ T cells from PBMCs. This TCR came from a human donor with Susac syndrome.

The CDR3 DNA reads as TGCAGTGCTAGCCCAGCCCTAATTTACAATGAGCAGTTCTTC. Amino acids: CSASPALIYNEQFF. The chain combines TRBV20-1 with TRBJ2-1, with D unclear. Trimming removed 3 bases from V and 4 bases from J, with 13 bases in between. The CDR3 consists of 14 residues. Per germline, CDR1 DFQATT and CDR2 SNEGSKA (reference sequence).